These 29 T cell receptor beta chains originate from one sample sequenced in a study of blood T cells in healthy people across ages. Next came a second PCR, run for 7 to 11 cycles, which used a sample-barcoded 5' primer along with a J-beta primer mix. TCRdb used MiXCR to reprocess the 5' RACE reads, holding one entry per CDR3 protein. Altogether 550,000 to 750,000 distinct CDR3 sequences are present, under 25% being singletons, with the ten largest covering approximately 3.7%. The sequenced material came from blood. These receptor sequences come from a man between 65 and 85 years old in good health.

CDR3: CASSLSGTGRTDTQYF. The CDR3 DNA is TGTGCCAGCAGTTTATCCGGGACAGGGAGGACAGATACGCAGTATTTT. This chain uses TRBV27 with TRBJ2-3, with TRBD1 identical over 9 bases. The ends lost 0 bases at V and 3 bases at J; junction bases unmatched: 4. Germline lookup yields CDR1 MNHEY and CDR2 SMNVEV (reference sequence). The CDR3 runs to 16 residues.

V gene TRBV7-8 combines with J gene TRBJ1-5; D might be TRBD1 (6 bases). CDR3 length equals 16 residues. CDR1 and CDR2 from the germline V gene are SGHVS and FQNEAQ. Between the trimmed V and J ends, which lost 5 bases and 5 bases, there was a span of 19 bases. The CDR3: CASSELDRLLYQPQHF. For the CDR3, the DNA is TGTGCCAGCAGCGAATTGGACAGACTCCTCTATCAGCCCCAGCATTTT.

This rearrangement joins TRBV7-2 to TRBJ2-7; D remains unclear. In germline, CDR1 is SGHTA, CDR2 FQGNSA. Trimming removed 5 bases from V and 0 bases from J, with 11 bases in between. This CDR3 is built from 14 residues. The CDR3 coding sequence is TGTGCCAGCAGCCCCGTAGGAGCCTCCTACGAGCAGTACTTC. Translation gives CASSPVGASYEQYF.

The genes are TRBV27 and TRBJ2-5; no reliable D call. The CDR3 runs to 13 residues. The V gene lost 6 bases and the J gene lost 5 bases, with 13 bases spanning the gap. Germline V lookup: CDR1 MNHEY, CDR2 SMNVEV (reference sequence). DNA of the CDR3: TGTGCCAGCAGGTGGGGAATTGGGGAGACCCAGTACTTC. Translating it yields CASRWGIGETQYF.

As concerns this clonotype: The germline gene is not matched at one end of the junction; a read error may be the cause. The chain recombines TRBV20-1 with TRBJ2-5; D is possibly TRBD1 (6 bases). Germline CDR1 DFQATT, CDR2 SNEGSKA (reference sequence). CDR3 size: 14 residues. The CDR3 DNA follows: TGCAGTGCTGGGGGACATCTGGGGTCAGAGACCCAGTGCTTC. Its translation: CSAGGHLGSETQCF.

This clonotype was seen repeatedly, ten times or more. The chain carries TRBV21-1 and TRBJ2-5; the table calls TRBD1, which could not be checked here. TRBV21-1 has pseudogene status. The CDR3 is 12 residues long. For the CDR3, the DNA is TGTGCCAGCAGAACAGGGGGAGAGACCCAGTACTTC. It yields the protein CASRTGGETQYF.

The chain is built from TRBV21-1 and TRBJ2-6; the table's TRBD1 call for D was not verified on the DNA. TRBV21-1 is flagged as a pseudogene. The CDR3 sequence is 17 residues long. The CDR3 loop reads CARIQGAHSNGANVLTF. For the CDR3, the DNA is TGTGCCAGGATACAGGGGGCCCACAGTAATGGGGCCAACGTCCTGACTTTC.

Only a few counts were recorded for this clonotype. The genes are TRBV2 and TRBJ2-1, with D perhaps TRBD1 (5 bases). Per germline, CDR1 SNHLY and CDR2 FYNNEI. The CDR3 runs 14 residues. V lost 4 bases to trimming and J lost 4 bases, with 11 bases between them. In nucleotides, the CDR3 is TGTGCCAGCAGTGTAAGAGACAGATACAATGAGCAGTTCTTC. Its protein product is CASSVRDRYNEQFF.

This chain's CDR3 is CSVGRGGTEAFF. The DNA for the CDR3 is TGCAGCGTTGGTCGAGGGGGCACTGAAGCTTTCTTT. V usage is TRBV29-1 and J usage is TRBJ1-1; a weak D match, TRBD1 (6 bases). Trimming removed 4 bases from V and 4 bases from J, with 10 bases in between. Germline V CDR1 and CDR2: SQVTM, ANQGSEA. This CDR3 has 12 amino acids.

This clonotype was detected a few times. One end of the junction is discordant with germline, which a read error may explain. The chain uses TRBV20-1 and TRBJ2-6, with 11 positions matching TRBD1. CDR1 is DFQATT, CDR2 SNEGSKA, per germline (reference sequence). The CDR3 sequence is 14 residues long. The CDR3 protein is CSARPGTGGNVLTF. In DNA form, the CDR3 reads TGCAGTGCTCGACCCGGGACAGGGGGCAACGTCCTGACTTTC.

The chain combines TRBV10-3 with TRBJ1-2; the D gene is possibly TRBD1 (6 bases). V lost 4 bases and J lost 4, with 13 bases in between. From germline, CDR1 is ENHRY and CDR2 SYGVKD. The CDR3 consists of 14 residues. The CDR3 loop reads CAISAGDWVYGYTF. In DNA form, the CDR3 reads TGTGCCATCAGTGCAGGGGATTGGGTCTATGGCTACACCTTC.

The rearrangement uses TRBV6-1 and TRBJ2-1; 7 positions agree with TRBD2. The junction had 14 bases not matched to a gene; V was cut back by 6 bases and J by 6 bases. Germline CDR1 is MNHNS and CDR2 is SASEGT. CDR3 size: 16 residues. The CDR3 spells CASSPVRTSLGNEQFF. In nucleotides, the CDR3 is TGTGCCAGCAGCCCAGTGAGGACTAGTCTCGGCAATGAGCAGTTCTTC.

The genes are TRBV15 and TRBJ2-1, with D perhaps TRBD1 (6 bases). Germline V gives CDR1 LNHNV, CDR2 YYDKDF (reference sequence). The CDR3 is made up of 15 amino acids. V lost 0 bases to trimming and J lost 6 bases, with 12 bases between them. CDR3 DNA: TGTGCCACCAGCAGAGATAGGACAGCCTCCAATGAGCAGTTCTTC. Its protein is CATSRDRTASNEQFF.

This chain links TRBV25-1 with TRBJ2-1; 7 bases agree with TRBD2. With the DNA end fitting TRBJ2-7 better, the J assignment may be wrong. Germline-derived CDR1 and CDR2 are MGHDK and SYGVNS. The CDR3 is made up of 16 amino acids. The CDR3: CASSGVGASGPYEQYF. DNA for the CDR3: TGTGCCAGCAGTGGAGTAGGGGCTAGCGGTCCCTACGAGCAGTACTTC.

This clonotype was detected only a few times. V usage is TRBV24-1 and J usage is TRBJ1-5; 9 bases match TRBD1. The CDR3 has 14 amino acids. Trimming removed 9 bases from V and 4 bases from J; junction bases left unmatched: 6. Germline V gene lookup returns CDR1 KGHDR and CDR2 SFDVKD. CDR3 in DNA: TGTGCCACCGCTGGGACAGGGTCAAATCAGCCCCAGCATTTT. Translated, it gives CATAGTGSNQPQHF.

The DNA for the CDR3 is TGTGCCAGCAGGCTCGGGACAGTTACCATGAACACTGAAGCTTTCTTT. Translating it yields CASRLGTVTMNTEAFF. The chain links TRBV6-1 to TRBJ1-1, with 7 bases aligning to TRBD1. Germline loops: CDR1 MNHNS, CDR2 SASEGT. With V trimmed by 6 bases and J by 0 bases, 10 bases remained unmatched. This CDR3 is built from 16 residues.

In this sample, this clonotype turned up a few times. Germline and junction disagree at one end, which may indicate a read error. This chain links TRBV18 with TRBJ2-6, with TRBD1 matching 8 bases. The CDR3 covers 18 residues. Germline CDR1 reads KGHSH; CDR2 reads LQKENI. The CDR3 DNA reads as TGTGCCAGCTCGCCACGGCAGGGGGCGAAGTCTGGGGCCAACGTCCTGACTTTC. Amino acids: CASSPRQGAKSGANVLTF.

Note on this clonotype: An end of the junction differs from the germline gene, which may be a read error. The chain couples TRBV7-8 to TRBJ1-3, with D possibly TRBD1 on 6 matching bases. The CDR3 is 17 residues long. CDR1 SGHVS and CDR2 FQNEAQ come from the germline V gene. CDR3 sequence (DNA): TGTGCCAGCAACTTAGCCTTGGGGGGGGCGCTTGGAAACACCATATATTTT. It codes for CASNLALGGALGNTIYF.

This chain connects TRBV5-1 to TRBJ1-4, with D unclear. This CDR3 has 16 residues. V was clipped by 7 bases and J by 0 bases, with 16 bases between them. In germline, CDR1 is SGHRS, CDR2 YFSETQ. CDR3 residues: CASGPGDKATNEKLFF. The CDR3 coding sequence is TGCGCCAGCGGGCCGGGAGATAAGGCAACTAATGAAAAACTGTTTTTT.

This clonotype was counted only a few times. V usage is TRBV5-1 and J usage is TRBJ2-2, with D unresolved. The CDR3 has 13 amino acids. V lost 0 bases to trimming and J lost 4 bases, with 4 bases between them. Per the germline V gene, CDR1 is SGHRS and CDR2 is YFSETQ. DNA of the CDR3: TGCGCCAGCAGCTTGGTACCCACCGGGGAGCTGTTTTTT. This translates into CASSLVPTGELFF.

There are a few counts of this clonotype. The V call is TRBV15, the J call TRBJ2-1, with D unresolved. The germline V gene encodes CDR1 LNHNV and CDR2 YYDKDF (reference sequence). The CDR3 contains 12 residues. Trimming shortened V by 3 bases and J by 4 bases, and 4 bases separated the two germline ends. This CDR3 is CATSSGYNEQFF. CDR3 nucleotide sequence: TGTGCCACCAGCAGCGGATACAATGAGCAGTTCTTC. Drawing the rest from reference TRBV15 and TRBJ2-1, the complete variable domain is DAMVIQNPRYQVTQFGKPVTLSCSQTLNHNVMYWYQQKSSQAPKLLFHYYDKDFNNEADTPDNFQSRRPNTSFCFLDIRSPGLGDTAMYLCATSSGYNEQFFGPGTRLTVL.

This clonotype was seen ten or more times. The rearrangement uses TRBV28 and TRBJ2-7; D gene ambiguous. Germline V gene sequence: CDR1 MDHEN, CDR2 SYDVKM. The CDR3 is 14 residues long. Trimming cost V 6 bases and J 1 base, with 13 bases left between them. The CDR3 sequence is CASRENIVSYEQYF. In DNA, the CDR3 is TGTGCCAGCAGGGAAAACATCGTTTCCTACGAGCAGTACTTC.

The V gene is TRBV11-2, the J gene TRBJ2-7, with 12 bases lining up with TRBD2. The junction had 5 bases not matched to a gene; V was cut back by 5 bases and J by 0 bases. Looked up from germline, CDR1 is SGHAT and CDR2 is FQNNGV. The CDR3 runs 16 residues. The CDR3 protein is CASSAGLAGHSYEQYF. In DNA, the CDR3 is TGTGCCAGCAGCGCCGGACTAGCGGGGCACTCCTACGAGCAGTACTTC. Full variable domain (remainder filled in from reference TRBV11-2 and TRBJ2-7): EAGVAQSPRYKIIEKRQSVAFWCNPISGHATLYWYQQILGQGPKLLIQFQNNGVVDDSQLPKDRFSAERLKGVDSTLKIQPAKLEDSAVYLCASSAGLAGHSYEQYFGPGTRLTVT.

This clonotype occurred a few times. This chain uses TRBV14 with TRBJ2-5; D uncertain. The germline V gene has CDR1 SGHDN and CDR2 FVKESK. The length of the CDR3 is 14 residues. Trimming shortened V by 4 bases and J by 5 bases, and 14 bases separated the two germline ends. The CDR3 reads CASSPVAAPETQYF. In DNA, the CDR3 is TGTGCCAGCAGCCCCGTCGCGGCTCCCGAGACCCAGTACTTC.

The chain couples TRBV14 to TRBJ2-2; D is unresolved. Deletions cut 3 bases from V and 2 bases from J, with 4 bases between. The V gene's germline CDR1 is SGHDN and CDR2 FVKESK. CDR3 size: 13 residues. CDR3 loop: CASSHRNTGELFF. The CDR3 DNA reads TGTGCCAGCAGCCACCGCAACACCGGGGAGCTGTTTTTT.

This clonotype was seen only a few times. The chain couples TRBV7-6 to TRBJ2-4; D perhaps matches TRBD2 (5 bases). Germline V gene sequence: CDR1 SGHVS, CDR2 FNYEAQ. V was cut by 1 base and J by 0 bases, with 10 bases left in between. The CDR3 is 16 amino acids. CDR3: CASSLDPSRAKNIQYF. CDR3 sequence (DNA): TGTGCCAGCAGCTTAGATCCTAGCCGAGCCAAAAACATTCAGTACTTC.

The genes are TRBV7-2 and TRBJ1-1; 9 nucleotides match TRBD1. CDR1 and CDR2 from the germline V gene are SGHTA and FQGNSA. With V trimmed by 6 bases and J by 6 bases, 11 bases remained unmatched. The CDR3 loop spans 15 amino acids. CDR3 coding DNA: TGTGCCAGCAGAGGGCGGGACAGGGTGATCGCTGAAGCTTTCTTT. Translating gives CASRGRDRVIAEAFF.

The rearrangement joins TRBV4-2 to TRBJ2-3; 7 positions agree with TRBD1. V gave up 0 bases and J gave up 1 base; unmatched junction bases: 10. The CDR3 spans 18 residues. Germline V gene lookup returns CDR1 LGHNA and CDR2 YNFKEQ. The CDR3 nucleotides read TGTGCCAGCAGCCAAGACTTCGGGACAGTGGGGGGCACAGATACGCAGTATTTT. Translated, it gives CASSQDFGTVGGTDTQYF.

This clonotype was picked up a small number of times. The V and J genes are TRBV29-1 and TRBJ2-3; tentatively, D is TRBD2 (6 bases). Germline assignment: CDR1 SQVTM and CDR2 ANQGSEA. The CDR3 consists of 12 residues. Trimming shortened V by 3 bases and J by 6 bases, and 10 bases separated the two germline ends. CDR3 protein: CSVDRGGDTQYF. CDR3 in DNA: TGCAGCGTTGACCGTGGGGGGGATACGCAGTATTTT.